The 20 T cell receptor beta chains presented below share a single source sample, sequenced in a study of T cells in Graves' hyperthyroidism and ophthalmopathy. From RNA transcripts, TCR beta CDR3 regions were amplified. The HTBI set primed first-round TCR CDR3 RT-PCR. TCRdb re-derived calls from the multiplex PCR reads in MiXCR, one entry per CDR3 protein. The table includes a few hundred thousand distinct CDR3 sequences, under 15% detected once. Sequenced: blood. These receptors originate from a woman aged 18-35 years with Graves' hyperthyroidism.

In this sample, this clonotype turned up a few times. The chain's CDR3 is CSARDGAGESDEQFF. The CDR3 bases are TGCAGTGCTAGAGATGGTGCGGGAGAGAGCGATGAGCAGTTCTTC. The chain joins TRBV20-1 to TRBJ2-1, with 7 positions matching TRBD2. The CDR3 length is 15 residues. V lost 0 bases to trimming and J lost 8 bases; unmatched junction nucleotides: 10. Germline V gene sequence: CDR1 DFQATT, CDR2 SNEGSKA (reference sequence).

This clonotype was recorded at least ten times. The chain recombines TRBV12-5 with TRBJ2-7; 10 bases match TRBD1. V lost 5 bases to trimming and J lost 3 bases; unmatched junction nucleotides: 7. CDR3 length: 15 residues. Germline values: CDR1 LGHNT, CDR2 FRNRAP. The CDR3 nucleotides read TGTGCTAGTGGTCCTTGCCGGGACAGGGGCTACGAGCAGTACGTC. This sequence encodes CASGPCRDRGYEQYV.

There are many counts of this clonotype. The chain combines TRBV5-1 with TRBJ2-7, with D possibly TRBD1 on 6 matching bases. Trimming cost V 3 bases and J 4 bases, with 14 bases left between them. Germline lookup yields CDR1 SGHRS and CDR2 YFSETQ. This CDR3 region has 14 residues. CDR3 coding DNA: TGCGCCAGCAGCTCAGGGGCGGTGGAGTACGAGCAGTACTTC. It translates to CASSSGAVEYEQYF.

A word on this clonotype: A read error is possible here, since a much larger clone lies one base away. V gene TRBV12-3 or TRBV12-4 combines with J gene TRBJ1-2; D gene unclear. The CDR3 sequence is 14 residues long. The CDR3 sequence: CASSLGGGNYGCTF. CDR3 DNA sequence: TGTGCCAGCAGTTTAGGGGGAGGGAACTATGGCTGCACCTTC.

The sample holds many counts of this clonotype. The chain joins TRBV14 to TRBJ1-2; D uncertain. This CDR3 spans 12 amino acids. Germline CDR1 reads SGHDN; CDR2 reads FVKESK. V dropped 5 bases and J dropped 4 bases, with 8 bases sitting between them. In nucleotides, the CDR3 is TGTGCCAGCAGCGCTGGGGTCTATGGCTACACCTTC. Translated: CASSAGVYGYTF.

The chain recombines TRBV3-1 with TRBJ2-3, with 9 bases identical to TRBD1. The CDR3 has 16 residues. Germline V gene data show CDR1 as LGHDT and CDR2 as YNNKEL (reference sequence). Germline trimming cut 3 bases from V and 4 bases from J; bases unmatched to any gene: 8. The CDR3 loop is CASSHQGQGLADTQYF. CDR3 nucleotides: TGTGCCAGCAGCCACCAGGGACAGGGTTTAGCAGATACGCAGTATTTT.

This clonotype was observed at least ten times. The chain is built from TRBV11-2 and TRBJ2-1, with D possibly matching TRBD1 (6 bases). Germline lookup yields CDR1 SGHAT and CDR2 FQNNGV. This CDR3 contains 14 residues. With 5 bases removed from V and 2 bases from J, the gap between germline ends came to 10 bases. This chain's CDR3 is CASSERQAYNEQFF. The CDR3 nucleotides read TGTGCCAGCAGCGAACGACAGGCCTACAATGAGCAGTTCTTC.

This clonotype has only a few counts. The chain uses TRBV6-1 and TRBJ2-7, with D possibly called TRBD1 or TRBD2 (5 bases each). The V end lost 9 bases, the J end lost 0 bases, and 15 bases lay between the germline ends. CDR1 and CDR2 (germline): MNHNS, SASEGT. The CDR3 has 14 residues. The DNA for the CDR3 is TGTGCCAGTGGGACCGCTGCGAGCTCCTACGAGCAGTACTTC. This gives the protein CASGTAASSYEQYF.

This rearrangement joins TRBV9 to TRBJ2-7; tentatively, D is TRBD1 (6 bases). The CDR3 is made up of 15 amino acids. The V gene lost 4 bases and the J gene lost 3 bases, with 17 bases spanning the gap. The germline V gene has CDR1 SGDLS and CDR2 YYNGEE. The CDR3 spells CASSPRGDTDYEQYF. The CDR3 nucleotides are TGTGCCAGCAGCCCCAGGGGCGATACGGACTACGAGCAGTACTTC. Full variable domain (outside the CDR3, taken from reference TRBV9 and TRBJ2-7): DSGVTQTPKHLITATGQRVTLRCSPRSGDLSVYWYQQSLDQGLQFLIQYYNGEERAKGNILERFSAQQFPDLHSELNLSSLELGDSALYFCASSPRGDTDYEQYFGPGTRLTVT.

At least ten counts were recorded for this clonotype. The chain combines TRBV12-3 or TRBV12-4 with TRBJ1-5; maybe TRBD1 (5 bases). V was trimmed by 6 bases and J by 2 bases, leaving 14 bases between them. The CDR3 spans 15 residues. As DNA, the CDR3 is TGTGCCAGCAGCCTACAGGTCGGGGGCAATCAGCCCCAGCATTTT. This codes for CASSLQVGGNQPQHF.

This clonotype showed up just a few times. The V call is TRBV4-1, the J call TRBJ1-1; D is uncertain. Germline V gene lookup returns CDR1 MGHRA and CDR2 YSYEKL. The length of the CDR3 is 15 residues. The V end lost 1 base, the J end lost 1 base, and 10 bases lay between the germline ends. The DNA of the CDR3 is TGCGCCAGCAGCCAAGTCCGAACGGCGAACACTGAAGCTTTCTTT. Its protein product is CASSQVRTANTEAFF.

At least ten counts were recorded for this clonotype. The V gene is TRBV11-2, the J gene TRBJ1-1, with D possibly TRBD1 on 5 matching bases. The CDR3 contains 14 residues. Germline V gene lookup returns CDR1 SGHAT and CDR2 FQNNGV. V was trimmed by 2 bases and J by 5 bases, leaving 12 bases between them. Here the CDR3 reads CASSLYPGGTEAFF. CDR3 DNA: TGTGCCAGCAGCTTATACCCGGGGGGTACTGAAGCTTTCTTT.

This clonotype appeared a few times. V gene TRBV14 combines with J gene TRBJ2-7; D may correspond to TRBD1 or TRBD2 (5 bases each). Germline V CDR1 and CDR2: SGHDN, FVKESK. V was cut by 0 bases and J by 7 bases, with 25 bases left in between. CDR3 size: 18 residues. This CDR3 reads CASSQDIKGFGPSGEQYF. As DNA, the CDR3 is TGTGCCAGCAGCCAAGATATTAAGGGGTTTGGACCGTCGGGGGAGCAGTACTTC.

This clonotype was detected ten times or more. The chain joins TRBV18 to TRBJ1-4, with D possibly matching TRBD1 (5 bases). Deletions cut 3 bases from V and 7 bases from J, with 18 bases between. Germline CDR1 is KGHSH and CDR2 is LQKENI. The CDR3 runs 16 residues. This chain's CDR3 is CASSPSSGFGGEKLFF. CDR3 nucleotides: TGTGCCAGCTCACCCAGCTCTGGGTTTGGGGGTGAAAAACTGTTTTTT.

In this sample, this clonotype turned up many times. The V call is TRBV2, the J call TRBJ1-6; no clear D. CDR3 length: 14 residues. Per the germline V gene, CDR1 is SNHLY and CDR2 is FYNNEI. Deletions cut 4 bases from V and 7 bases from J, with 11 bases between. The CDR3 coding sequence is TGTGCCAGCAGTGTAAACGTAAAGAATTCACCCCTCCACTTT. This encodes CASSVNVKNSPLHF.

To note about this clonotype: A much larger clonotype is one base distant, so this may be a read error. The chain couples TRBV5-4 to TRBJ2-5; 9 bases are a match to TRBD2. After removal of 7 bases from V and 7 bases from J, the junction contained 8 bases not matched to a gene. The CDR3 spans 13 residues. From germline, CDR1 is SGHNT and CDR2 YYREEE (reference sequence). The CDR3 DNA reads TGTGCCAGCGGCGTTAGCGGGAGCGGGACCCAGTACTTC. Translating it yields CASGVSGSGTQYF.

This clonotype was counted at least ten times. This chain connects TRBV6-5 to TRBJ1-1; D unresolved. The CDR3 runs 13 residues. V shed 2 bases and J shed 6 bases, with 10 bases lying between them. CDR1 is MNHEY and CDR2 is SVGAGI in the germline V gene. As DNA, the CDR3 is TGTGCCAGCAGTTACACCCTAGGAGCTGAAGCTTTCTTT. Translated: CASSYTLGAEAFF.

CDR3 DNA: TGTGCCAGCAGCACCTCGTCAGGGGGCGACGGCTACACCTTC. This gives the protein CASSTSSGGDGYTF. This rearrangement joins TRBV7-2 to TRBJ1-2, with TRBD1 matching over 8 bases. The V segment lost 5 bases and the J segment 8 bases; nucleotides outside the gene matches: 10. CDR3 length: 14 residues. Germline values: CDR1 SGHTA, CDR2 FQGNSA.

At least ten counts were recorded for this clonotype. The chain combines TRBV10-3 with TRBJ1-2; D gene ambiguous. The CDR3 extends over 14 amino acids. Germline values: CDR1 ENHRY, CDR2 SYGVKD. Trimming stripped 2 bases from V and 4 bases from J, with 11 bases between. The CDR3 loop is CAISERKGAYGYTF. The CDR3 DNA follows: TGTGCCATCAGTGAGAGGAAGGGCGCCTATGGCTACACCTTC.

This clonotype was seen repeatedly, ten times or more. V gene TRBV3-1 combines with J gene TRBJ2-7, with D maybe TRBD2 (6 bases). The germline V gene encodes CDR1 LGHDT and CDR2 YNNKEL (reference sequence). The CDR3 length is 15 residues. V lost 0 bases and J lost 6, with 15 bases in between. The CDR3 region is CASSQDGGNSGEQYF. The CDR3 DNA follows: TGTGCCAGCAGCCAAGATGGAGGAAATAGCGGCGAGCAGTACTTC.